This T cell receptor (beta chain) was documented in a study of yellow fever vaccine responses in identical twins. General observations from the study: Reportedly, twins' vaccine T cell responses looked partly convergent and partly personalized.

Using its own MiXCR run on the RT-PCR reads, TCRdb lists one record per CDR3 protein. The repertoire consists of roughly 960 distinct CDR3 sequences, with 80% to 95% occurring once and the leading ten covering around 3.2%. A few counts support this clonotype. Its specificity is unknown. The ends lost 1 base at V and 2 bases at J; junction bases unmatched: 0. CDR3 length: 15 amino acids. CDR1 and CDR2 from the germline V gene are MGHRA and YSYEKL. The chain is built from TRBV4-1 and TRBJ2-1, with 9 bases lining up with TRBD1. This receptor was obtained from a woman aged 18-29 years who received the yellow fever vaccine. The sequences come from T cells from blood (PBMCs), unsorted or a sorted subset (not recorded which), collected before or after yellow fever vaccination (not recorded which). CDR3 residues: CASSQGDRAYNEQFF. The DNA of the CDR3 is TGCGCCAGCAGCCAAGGGGACAGGGCCTACAATGAGCAGTTCTTC.